This T cell receptor beta chain was obtained from a study of control samples from healthy donors and cancer patients. Libraries were prepared by immunoSEQ multiplex PCR; TCRdb keeps only in-frame clonotypes and omits some of them. The profile shows some 87,000 clones, roughly 88% of them singletons. CDR1 and CDR2 from the germline V gene are MNHEY and SVGAGI. J was trimmed by 0 bases and V by 3 bases; bases with no gene match: 4. There are 15 residues in the CDR3. The chain links TRBV6-5 to TRBJ2-7; TRBD2 agrees at 8 bases. The source material was PBMCs. The origin of this receptor is a man aged 60-69 years with head and neck cancer. The CDR3 DNA reads TGTGCCAGCAGTTATAGCGGGGCGAACTCCTACGAGCAGTACTTC. Translated, it gives CASSYSGANSYEQYF.